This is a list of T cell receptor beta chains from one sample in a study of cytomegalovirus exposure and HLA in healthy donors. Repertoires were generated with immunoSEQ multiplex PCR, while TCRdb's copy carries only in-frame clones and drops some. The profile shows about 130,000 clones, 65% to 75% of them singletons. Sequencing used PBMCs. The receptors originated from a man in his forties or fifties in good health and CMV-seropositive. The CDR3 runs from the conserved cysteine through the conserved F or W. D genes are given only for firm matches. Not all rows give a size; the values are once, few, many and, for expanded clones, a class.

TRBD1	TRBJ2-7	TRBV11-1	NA	TGTGCCAGCAGCTTATTGGGACAGGGGCCCTACGAGCAGTACTTC	CASSLLGQGPYEQYF
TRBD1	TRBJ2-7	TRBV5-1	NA	TGCGCCAGCAGCCCTTTAGGACAGGGCGCCGACGAGCAGTACTTC	CASSPLGQGADEQYF
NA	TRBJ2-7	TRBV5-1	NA	TGCGCCAGCAGCCTAGGGGGGGGCGAGCAGTACTTC	CASSLGGGEQYF
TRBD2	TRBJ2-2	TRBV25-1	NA	TGTGCCAGCAGTTCATTCGGGGGGGGGAACACCGGGGAGCTGTTTTTT	CASSSFGGGNTGELFF
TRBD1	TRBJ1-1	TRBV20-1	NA	TGCAGTGCCCGGGGACAGGTCGGGGCTTTCTTT	CSARGQVGAFF
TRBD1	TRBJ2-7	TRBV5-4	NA	TGTGCCAGCAGGCTTAACAGGGGGGCGGGCGAGCAGTACTTC	CASRLNRGAGEQYF
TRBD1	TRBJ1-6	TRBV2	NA	TGTGCCAGCAGTGACTGGACAGGCTATAATTCACCCCTCCACTTT	CASSDWTGYNSPLHF
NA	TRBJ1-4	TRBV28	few	TGTGCCAGCAGTTTCCCAGGGTGGGGTGAAAAACTGTTTTTT	CASSFPGWGEKLFF
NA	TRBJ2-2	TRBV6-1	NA	TGTGCCAGCACCAACCACGACTCGAACACCGGGGAGCTGTTTTTT	CASTNHDSNTGELFF
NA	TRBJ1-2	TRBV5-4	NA	TGTGCCAGCAGCTTGTGGGGGCCGGAAGGCTACACCTTC	CASSLWGPEGYTF
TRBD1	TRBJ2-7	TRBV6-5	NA	TGTGCCAGCACAGCATACAGGGGCAGCTCCTACGAGCAGTACTTC	CASTAYRGSSYEQYF
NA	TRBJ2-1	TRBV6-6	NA	TGTGCCAGCAGTTATTCACTGTTTAGCTACAATGAGCAGTTCTTC	CASSYSLFSYNEQFF
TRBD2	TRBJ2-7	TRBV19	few	TGTGCCAGTAGTATCATTGGAGCGGGGGGACCGAACGAGCAGTACTTC	CASSIIGAGGPNEQYF
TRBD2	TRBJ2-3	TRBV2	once	TGTGCCAGCAGATGGACTAGTCCTACAGATACGCAGTATTTT	CASRWTSPTDTQYF
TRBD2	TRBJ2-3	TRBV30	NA	TGTGCCTGGAGTTCGACGGGGGGGCGGGGAGATACGCAGTATTTT	CAWSSTGGRGDTQYF
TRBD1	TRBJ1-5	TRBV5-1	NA	TGCGCCAGCAGCTATCAGGGGGGCAATCAGCCCCAGCATTTT	CASSYQGGNQPQHF
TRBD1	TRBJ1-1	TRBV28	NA	TGTGCCAGCAGGCAGAGGGGGCTGGACACTGAAGCTTTCTTT	CASRQRGLDTEAFF
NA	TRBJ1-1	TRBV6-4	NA	TGTGCCAGCAGTCCCACATGGGGGGGGACTGAAGCTTTCTTT	CASSPTWGGTEAFF
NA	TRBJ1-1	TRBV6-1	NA	TGTGCCAGCACCCTGGACATCTCGGACACTGAAGCTTTCTTT	CASTLDISDTEAFF
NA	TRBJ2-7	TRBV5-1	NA	TGCGCCAGCAGCTTTGGCTCCGCCTACGAGCAGTACTTC	CASSFGSAYEQYF
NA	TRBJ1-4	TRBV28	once	TGTGCCAGCAAGGCTATCGGGGAAAAACTGTTTTTT	CASKAIGEKLFF
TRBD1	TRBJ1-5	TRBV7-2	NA	TGTGCCAGCAGCTTCGATACAGGGGGTGGACAGCCCCAGCATTTT	CASSFDTGGGQPQHF
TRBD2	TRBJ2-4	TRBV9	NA	TGTGCCAGCAGCGTAGAGGGGGGGGGACTAGCGGGGAATCTAGCCAAAAACATTCAGTACTTC	CASSVEGGGLAGNLAKNIQYF
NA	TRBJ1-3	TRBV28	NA	TGTGCCAGCAGTTCGGGGAAAAACACCATATATTTT	CASSSGKNTIYF
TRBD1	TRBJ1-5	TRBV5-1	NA	TGCGCCAGCAGCGTTGGGACAGAAAATCAGCCCCAGCATTTT	CASSVGTENQPQHF
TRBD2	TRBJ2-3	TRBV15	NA	TGTGCCACCAGCTCAGCGGGGGGCACAAGGGCAGATACGCAGTATTTT	CATSSAGGTRADTQYF
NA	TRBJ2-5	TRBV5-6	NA	TGTGCCAGCAGTCTTTTACTCCAGGGGATGGCCCAAGAGACCCAGTACTTC	CASSLLLQGMAQETQYF
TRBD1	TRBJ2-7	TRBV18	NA	TGTGCCAGCTCATCAGGACAGGGGGGGACCTACGAGCAGTACTTC	CASSSGQGGTYEQYF
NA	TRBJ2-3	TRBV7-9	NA	TGTGCCAGCAGCCCCGGGGGCGGGGGAACCTCTAGCACAGATACGCAGTATTTT	CASSPGGGGTSSTDTQYF
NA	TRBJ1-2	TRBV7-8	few	TGTGCCAGCCAAGGACAATACTATGGCTACACCTTC	CASQGQYYGYTF
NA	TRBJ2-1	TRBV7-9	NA	TGTGCCAGCAGCCCTGACAGGCTCGCTTACAATGAGCAGTTCTTC	CASSPDRLAYNEQFF
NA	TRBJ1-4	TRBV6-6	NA	TGTGCCAGCAGTTACCGCGGGGCTAATGAAAAACTGTTTTTT	CASSYRGANEKLFF
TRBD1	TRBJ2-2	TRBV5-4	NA	TGTGCCAGCAGCCCCGGCCGGGACAGGAACACCGGGGAGCTGTTTTTT	CASSPGRDRNTGELFF
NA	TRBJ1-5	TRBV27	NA	TGTGCCAGCAGTTCCTCGGAGGGGGGGCAACAGCCCCAGCATTTT	CASSSSEGGQQPQHF
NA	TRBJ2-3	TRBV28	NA	TGTGCCAGCAGCTCCGTAAGGGGGTCGGATACGCAGTATTTT	CASSSVRGSDTQYF
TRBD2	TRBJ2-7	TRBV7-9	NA	TGTGCCAGCAGCCCACGGGGAGGGGAATACGAGCAGTACTTC	CASSPRGGEYEQYF
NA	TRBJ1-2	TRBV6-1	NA	TGTGCCAGCAGTGAAGGCCAGATCTTCTATGGCTACACCTTC	CASSEGQIFYGYTF
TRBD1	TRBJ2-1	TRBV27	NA	TGTGCCAGCAGCTTGGACAGGGGAGGATACAATGAGCAGTTCTTC	CASSLDRGGYNEQFF
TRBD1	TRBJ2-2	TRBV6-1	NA	TGTGCCAGCATGAGGGACAGGGCGAACGCCGGGGAGCTGTTTTTT	CASMRDRANAGELFF
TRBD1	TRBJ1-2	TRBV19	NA	TGTGCCAGTAGTATAGATCAGGTACAGGGGGCGCGCGGCTACACCTTC	CASSIDQVQGARGYTF
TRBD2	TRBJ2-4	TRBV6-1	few	TGTGCCAGCAGTGAAACTAGCGGGGGGGCCGACATTCAGTACTTC	CASSETSGGADIQYF
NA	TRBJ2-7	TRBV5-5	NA	TGTGCCAGCAGGTTGGCAGGGGTTATCTACGAGCAGTACTTC	CASRLAGVIYEQYF
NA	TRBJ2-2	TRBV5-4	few	TGTGCCAGCAGCTTGGGGGCATTCGACACCGGGGAGCTGTTTTTT	CASSLGAFDTGELFF
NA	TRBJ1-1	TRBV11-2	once	TGTGCCAGCAGCTCCGAGGGGGGGGGATTCATGAACACTGAAGCTTTCTTT	CASSSEGGGFMNTEAFF
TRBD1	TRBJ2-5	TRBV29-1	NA	TGCAGCGTTGAAGAGAGTAACAGGGGGCGAGAGACCCAGTACTTC	CSVEESNRGRETQYF
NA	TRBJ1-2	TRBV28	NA	TGTGCCAGCACCAAAGGACAGCCCTATGGCTACACCTTC	CASTKGQPYGYTF
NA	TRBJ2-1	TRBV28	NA	TGTGCCAGCAGTTTAGGGGCTCCCGATGAGCAGTTCTTC	CASSLGAPDEQFF
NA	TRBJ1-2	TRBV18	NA	TGTGCCAGCTCACCACCATCCAGGAATTATGGCTACACCTTC	CASSPPSRNYGYTF
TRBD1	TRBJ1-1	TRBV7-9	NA	TGTGCCAGCAGCTTAGCGTCACAGGGGGCGGGGAACACTGAAGCTTTCTTT	CASSLASQGAGNTEAFF
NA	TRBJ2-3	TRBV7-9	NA	TGTGCCAGCAGCTTAGTGGTGAGACACCACACAGATACGCAGTATTTT	CASSLVVRHHTDTQYF
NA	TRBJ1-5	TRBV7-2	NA	TGTGCCAGCAGCCGAGCCATAGCATACAATCAGCCCCAGCATTTT	CASSRAIAYNQPQHF
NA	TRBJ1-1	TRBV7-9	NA	TGTTCCAGCAGCCGTGGTTGGCCAGAAGCTTTCTTT	CSSSRGWPEAFF
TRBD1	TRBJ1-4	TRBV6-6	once	TGTGCCAGCAGTTACCGGGACAGCGAAGGGGAAAAACTGTTTTTT	CASSYRDSEGEKLFF
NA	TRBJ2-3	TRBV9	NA	TGTGCCAGCAGCGTAGGGATAGCGGTACACACAGATACGCAGTATTTT	CASSVGIAVHTDTQYF
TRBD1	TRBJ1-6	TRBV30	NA	TGTGTCTGGAGGGACAGGCTAAATTCACCCCTCCACTTT	CVWRDRLNSPLHF
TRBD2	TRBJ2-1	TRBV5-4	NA	TGTGCCAGCAGCGGACGACTAGCGGGGAATGAGCAGTTCTTC	CASSGRLAGNEQFF
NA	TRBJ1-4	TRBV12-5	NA	TGTGCTAGTGGTTTGGTAGTGGGCAGTTTTAATGAAAAACTGTTTTTT	CASGLVVGSFNEKLFF